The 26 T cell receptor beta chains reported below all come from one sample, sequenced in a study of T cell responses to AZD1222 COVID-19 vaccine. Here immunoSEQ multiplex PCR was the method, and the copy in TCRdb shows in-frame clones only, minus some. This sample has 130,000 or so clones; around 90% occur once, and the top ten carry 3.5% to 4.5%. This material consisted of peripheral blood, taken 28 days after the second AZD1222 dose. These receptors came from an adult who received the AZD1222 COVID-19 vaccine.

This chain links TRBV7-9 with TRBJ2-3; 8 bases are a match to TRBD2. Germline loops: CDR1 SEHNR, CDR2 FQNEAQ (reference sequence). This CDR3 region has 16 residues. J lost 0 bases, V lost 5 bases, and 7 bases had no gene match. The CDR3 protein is CASSRSRGGSTDTQYF. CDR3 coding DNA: TGTGCCAGCAGCCGATCTCGGGGGGGAAGCACAGATACGCAGTATTTT. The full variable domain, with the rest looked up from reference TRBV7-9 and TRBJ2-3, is DTGVSQNPRHKITKRGQNVTFRCDPISEHNRLYWYRQTLGQGPEFLTYFQNEAQLEKSRLLSDRFSAERPKGSFSTLEIQRTEQGDSAMYLCASSRSRGGSTDTQYFGPGTRLTVL.

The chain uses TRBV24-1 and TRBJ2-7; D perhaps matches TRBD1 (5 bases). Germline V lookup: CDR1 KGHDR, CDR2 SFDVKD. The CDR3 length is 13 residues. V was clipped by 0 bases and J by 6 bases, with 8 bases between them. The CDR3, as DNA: TGTGCCACCAGTGATTTGCAGGGCCGCGAGCAGTACTTC. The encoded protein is CATSDLQGREQYF.

CDR3 nucleotide sequence: TGTGCCATCAGTGAGTCCCCCCGACAGGAACAAGAGACCCAGTACTTC. This codes for CAISESPRQEQETQYF. The V gene is TRBV10-3, the J gene TRBJ2-5; possibly TRBD1 for D (6 bases). V was clipped by 0 bases and J by 2 bases, with 13 bases between them. The CDR3 runs 16 residues. The germline V gene encodes CDR1 ENHRY and CDR2 SYGVKD.

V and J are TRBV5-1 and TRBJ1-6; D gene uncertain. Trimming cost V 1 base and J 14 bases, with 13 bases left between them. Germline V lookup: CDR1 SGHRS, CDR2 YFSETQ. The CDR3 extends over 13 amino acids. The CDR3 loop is CASSLSGDDTLHF. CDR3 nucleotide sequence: TGCGCCAGCAGCTTGTCAGGAGATGACACCCTCCACTTT.

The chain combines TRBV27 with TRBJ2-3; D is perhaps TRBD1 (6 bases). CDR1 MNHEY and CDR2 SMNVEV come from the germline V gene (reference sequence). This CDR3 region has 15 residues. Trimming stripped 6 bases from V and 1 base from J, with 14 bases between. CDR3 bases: TGTGCCAGCAGGAAAACAGGGTATGGCACAGATACGCAGTATTTT. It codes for CASRKTGYGTDTQYF.

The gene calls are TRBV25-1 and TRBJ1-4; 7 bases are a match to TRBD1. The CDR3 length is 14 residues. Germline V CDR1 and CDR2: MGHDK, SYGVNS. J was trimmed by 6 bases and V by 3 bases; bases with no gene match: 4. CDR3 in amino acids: CASSERQGDEKLFF. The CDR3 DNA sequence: TGTGCCAGCAGTGAGCGTCAGGGGGATGAAAAACTGTTTTTT.

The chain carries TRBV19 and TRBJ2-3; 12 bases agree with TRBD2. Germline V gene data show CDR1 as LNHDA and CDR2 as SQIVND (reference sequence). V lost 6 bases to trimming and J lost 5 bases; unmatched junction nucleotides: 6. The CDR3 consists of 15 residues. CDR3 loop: CASSRPGLAGDTQYF. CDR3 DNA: TGTGCCAGTAGCCGCCCGGGACTAGCGGGAGATACGCAGTATTTT.

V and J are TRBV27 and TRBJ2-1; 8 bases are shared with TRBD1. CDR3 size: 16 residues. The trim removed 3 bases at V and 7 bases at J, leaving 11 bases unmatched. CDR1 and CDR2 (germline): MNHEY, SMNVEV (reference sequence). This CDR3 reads CASSFLGQGAHNEQFF. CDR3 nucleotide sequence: TGTGCCAGCAGTTTTTTGGGGCAGGGGGCGCATAATGAGCAGTTCTTC.

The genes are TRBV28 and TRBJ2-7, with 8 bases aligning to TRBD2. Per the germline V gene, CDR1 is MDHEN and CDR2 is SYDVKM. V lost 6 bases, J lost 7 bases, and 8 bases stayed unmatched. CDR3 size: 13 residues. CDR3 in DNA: TGTGCCAGCAGCCCCGGGGGGGCGCCTGAGCAGTACTTC. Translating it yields CASSPGGAPEQYF.

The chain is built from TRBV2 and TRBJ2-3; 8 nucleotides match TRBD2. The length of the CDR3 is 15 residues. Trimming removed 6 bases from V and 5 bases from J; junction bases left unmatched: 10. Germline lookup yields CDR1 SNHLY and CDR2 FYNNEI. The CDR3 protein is CASSPTRGGRDTQYF. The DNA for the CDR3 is TGTGCCAGCAGCCCTACCCGGGGGGGTAGAGATACGCAGTATTTT.

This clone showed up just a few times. This CDR3 is CVRSFQEINRGAVF. The CDR3 DNA sequence: TGTGTCAGAAGCTTTCAGGAGATAAACCGGGGAGCTGTTTTT. The rearrangement joins TRBV7-5 to TRBJ2-2; the D call in the table, TRBD2, was not verified against the DNA. TRBV7-5 is shown as a pseudogene. The CDR3 is 14 residues long.

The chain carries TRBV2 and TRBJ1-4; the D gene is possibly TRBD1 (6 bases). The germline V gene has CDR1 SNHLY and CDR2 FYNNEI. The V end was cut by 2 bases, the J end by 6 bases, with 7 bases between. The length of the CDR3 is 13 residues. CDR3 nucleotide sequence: TGTGCCAGCAGTGAAAGGACAGATGAAAAACTGTTTTTT. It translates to CASSERTDEKLFF. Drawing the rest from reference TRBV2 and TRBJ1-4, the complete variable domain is EPEVTQTPSHQVTQMGQEVILRCVPISNHLYFYWYRQILGQKVEFLVSFYNNEISEKSEIFDDQFSVERPDGSNFTLKIRSTKLEDSAMYFCASSERTDEKLFFGSGTQLSVL.

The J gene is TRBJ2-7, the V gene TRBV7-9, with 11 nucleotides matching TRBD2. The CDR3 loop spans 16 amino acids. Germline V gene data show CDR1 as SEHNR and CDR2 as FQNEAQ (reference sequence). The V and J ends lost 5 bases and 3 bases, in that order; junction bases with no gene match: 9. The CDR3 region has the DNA TGTGCCAGCAGCCAGCCCCACGGGACTAGCGGCTACGAGCAGTACTTC. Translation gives CASSQPHGTSGYEQYF.

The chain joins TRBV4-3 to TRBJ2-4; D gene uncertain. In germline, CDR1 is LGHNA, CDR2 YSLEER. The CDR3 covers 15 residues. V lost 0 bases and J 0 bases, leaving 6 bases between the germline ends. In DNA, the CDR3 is TGCGCCAGCAGCCAAGATGTAATAGCCAAAAACATTCAGTACTTC. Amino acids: CASSQDVIAKNIQYF.

CDR3 nucleotide sequence: TGTGCCAGTAGTATATCAGGACTAGCGATCGGCGGGGAGCTGTTTTTT. Protein sequence: CASSISGLAIGGELFF. The chain links TRBV19 to TRBJ2-2, with 9 nucleotides matching TRBD2. Looked up from germline, CDR1 is LNHDA and CDR2 is SQIVND (reference sequence). The CDR3 is 16 amino acids. V lost 2 bases and J lost 7; bases outside the gene matches: 8. The full variable domain, completed using reference TRBV19 and TRBJ2-2, is DGGITQSPKYLFRKEGQNVTLSCEQNLNHDAMYWYRQDPGQGLRLIYYSQIVNDFQKGDIAEGYSVSREKKESFPLTVTSAQKNPTAFYLCASSISGLAIGGELFFGEGSRLTVL.

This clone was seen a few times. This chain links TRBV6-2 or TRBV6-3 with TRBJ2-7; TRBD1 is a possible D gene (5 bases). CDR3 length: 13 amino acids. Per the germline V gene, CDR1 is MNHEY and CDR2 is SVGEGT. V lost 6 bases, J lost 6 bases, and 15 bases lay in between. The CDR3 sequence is CASSPRQTGEQYF. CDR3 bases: TGTGCCAGCAGCCCAAGACAGACTGGCGAGCAGTACTTC.

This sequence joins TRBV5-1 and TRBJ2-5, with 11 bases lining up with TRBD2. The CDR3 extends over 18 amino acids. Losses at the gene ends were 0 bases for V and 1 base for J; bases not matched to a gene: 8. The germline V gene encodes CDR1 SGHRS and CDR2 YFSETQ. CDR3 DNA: TGCGCCAGCAGCTTGGCCCGTCTAGCGGGAGGAACCCAAGAGACCCAGTACTTC. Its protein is CASSLARLAGGTQETQYF.

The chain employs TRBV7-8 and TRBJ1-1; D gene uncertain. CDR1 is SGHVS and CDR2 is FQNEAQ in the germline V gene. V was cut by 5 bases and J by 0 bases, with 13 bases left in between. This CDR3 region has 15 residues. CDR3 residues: CASSPHLVLNTEAFF. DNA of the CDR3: TGTGCCAGCAGCCCCCACTTGGTCCTGAACACTGAAGCTTTCTTT.

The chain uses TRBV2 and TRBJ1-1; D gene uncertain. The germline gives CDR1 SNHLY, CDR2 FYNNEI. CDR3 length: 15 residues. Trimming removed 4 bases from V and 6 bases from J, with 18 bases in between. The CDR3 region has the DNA TGTGCCAGCAGTGTAAAGGGATTAGTGGACGCTGAAGCTTTCTTT. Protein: CASSVKGLVDAEAFF. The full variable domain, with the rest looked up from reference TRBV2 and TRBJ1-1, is EPEVTQTPSHQVTQMGQEVILRCVPISNHLYFYWYRQILGQKVEFLVSFYNNEISEKSEIFDDQFSVERPDGSNFTLKIRSTKLEDSAMYFCASSVKGLVDAEAFFGQGTRLTVV.

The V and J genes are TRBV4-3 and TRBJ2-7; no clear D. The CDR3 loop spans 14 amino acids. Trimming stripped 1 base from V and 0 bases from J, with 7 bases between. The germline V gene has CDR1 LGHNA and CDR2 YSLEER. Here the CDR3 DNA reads TGCGCCAGCAGCCAAGTCTCAAGCTCCTACGAGCAGTACTTC. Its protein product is CASSQVSSSYEQYF.

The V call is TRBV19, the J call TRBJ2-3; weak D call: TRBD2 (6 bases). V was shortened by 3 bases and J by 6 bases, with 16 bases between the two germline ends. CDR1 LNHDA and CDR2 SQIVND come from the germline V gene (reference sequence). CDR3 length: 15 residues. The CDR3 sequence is CASSMGGVGVDTQYF. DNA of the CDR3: TGTGCCAGTAGTATGGGGGGAGTGGGGGTGGATACGCAGTATTTT.

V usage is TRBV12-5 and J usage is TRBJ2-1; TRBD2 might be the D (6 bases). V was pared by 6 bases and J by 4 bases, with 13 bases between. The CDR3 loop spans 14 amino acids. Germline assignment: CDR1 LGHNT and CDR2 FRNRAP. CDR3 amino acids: CASGPLGGYNEQFF. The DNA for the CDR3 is TGTGCTAGTGGCCCTTTGGGGGGTTACAATGAGCAGTTCTTC.

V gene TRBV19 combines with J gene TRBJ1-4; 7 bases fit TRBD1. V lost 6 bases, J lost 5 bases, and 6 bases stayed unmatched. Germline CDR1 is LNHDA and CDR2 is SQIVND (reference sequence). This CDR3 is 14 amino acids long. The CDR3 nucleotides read TGTGCCAGTAGCCCGACAGGGTTAAATGAAAAACTGTTTTTT. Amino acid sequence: CASSPTGLNEKLFF.

The CDR3 here is CASSPQAGLDATNEKLFF. The CDR3 bases are TGTGCCAGCTCACCACAGGCAGGGCTAGATGCAACTAATGAAAAACTGTTTTTT. The genes are TRBV18 and TRBJ1-4, with a possible D match to TRBD1 (5 bases). The CDR3 runs to 18 residues. From germline, CDR1 is KGHSH and CDR2 LQKENI. V dropped 1 base and J dropped 0 bases, with 15 bases sitting between them.

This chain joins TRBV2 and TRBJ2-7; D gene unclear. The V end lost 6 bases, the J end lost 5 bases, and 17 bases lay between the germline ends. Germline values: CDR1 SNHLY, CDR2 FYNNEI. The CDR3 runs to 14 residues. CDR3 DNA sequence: TGTGCCAGCAGGGACGGCCCCGTCCCCCACGAGCAGTACTTC. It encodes CASRDGPVPHEQYF.

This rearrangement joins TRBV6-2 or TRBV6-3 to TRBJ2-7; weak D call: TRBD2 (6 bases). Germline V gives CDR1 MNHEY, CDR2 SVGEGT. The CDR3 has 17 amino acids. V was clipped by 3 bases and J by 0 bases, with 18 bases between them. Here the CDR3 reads CASSYPRLAGLSYEQYF. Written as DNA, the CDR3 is TGTGCCAGCAGTTATCCGAGGCTCGCGGGACTCTCCTACGAGCAGTACTTC.